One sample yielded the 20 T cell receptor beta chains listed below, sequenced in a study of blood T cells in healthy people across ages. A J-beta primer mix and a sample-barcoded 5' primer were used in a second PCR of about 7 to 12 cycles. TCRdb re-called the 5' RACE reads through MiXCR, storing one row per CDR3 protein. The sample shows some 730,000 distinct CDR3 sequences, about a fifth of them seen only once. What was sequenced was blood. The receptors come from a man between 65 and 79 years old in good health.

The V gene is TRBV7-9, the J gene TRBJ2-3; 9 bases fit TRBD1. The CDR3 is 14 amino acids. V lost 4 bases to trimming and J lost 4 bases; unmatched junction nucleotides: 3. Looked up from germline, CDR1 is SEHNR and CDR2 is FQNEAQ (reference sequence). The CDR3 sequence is CASSWTGAADTQYF. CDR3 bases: TGTGCCAGCAGCTGGACAGGGGCGGCAGATACGCAGTATTTT.

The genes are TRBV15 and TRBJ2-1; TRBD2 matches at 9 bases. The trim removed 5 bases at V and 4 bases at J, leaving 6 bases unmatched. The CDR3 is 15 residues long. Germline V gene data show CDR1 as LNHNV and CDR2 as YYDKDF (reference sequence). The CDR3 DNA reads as TGTGCCACCAGCTCACGTCTAGCGGGATACAATGAGCAGTTCTTC. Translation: CATSSRLAGYNEQFF.

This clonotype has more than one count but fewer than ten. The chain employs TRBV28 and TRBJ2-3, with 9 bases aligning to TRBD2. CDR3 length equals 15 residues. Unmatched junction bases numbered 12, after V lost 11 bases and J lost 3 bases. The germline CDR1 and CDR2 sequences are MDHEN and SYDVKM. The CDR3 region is CAGSERGVLTDTQYF. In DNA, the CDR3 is TGTGCCGGATCTGAGCGGGGGGTCCTAACAGATACGCAGTATTTT.

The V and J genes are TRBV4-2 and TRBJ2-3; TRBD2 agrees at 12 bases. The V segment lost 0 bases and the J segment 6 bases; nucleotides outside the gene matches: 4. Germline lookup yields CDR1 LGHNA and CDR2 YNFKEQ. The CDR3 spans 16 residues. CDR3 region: CASSQEGLAGTDTQYF. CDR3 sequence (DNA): TGTGCCAGCAGCCAAGAAGGACTAGCGGGGACCGATACGCAGTATTTT.

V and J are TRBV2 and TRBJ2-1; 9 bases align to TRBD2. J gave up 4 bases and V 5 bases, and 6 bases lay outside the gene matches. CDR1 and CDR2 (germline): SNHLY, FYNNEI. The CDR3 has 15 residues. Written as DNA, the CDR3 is TGTGCCAGCAGTCCCGGGACTAGCAGATACAATGAGCAGTTCTTC. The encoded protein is CASSPGTSRYNEQFF.

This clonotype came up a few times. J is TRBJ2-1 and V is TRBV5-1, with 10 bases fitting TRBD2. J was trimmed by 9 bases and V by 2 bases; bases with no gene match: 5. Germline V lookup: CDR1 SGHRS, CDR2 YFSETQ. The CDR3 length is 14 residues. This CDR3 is CASSFLAGAPEQFF. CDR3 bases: TGCGCCAGCAGCTTTCTAGCGGGAGCGCCTGAGCAGTTCTTC.

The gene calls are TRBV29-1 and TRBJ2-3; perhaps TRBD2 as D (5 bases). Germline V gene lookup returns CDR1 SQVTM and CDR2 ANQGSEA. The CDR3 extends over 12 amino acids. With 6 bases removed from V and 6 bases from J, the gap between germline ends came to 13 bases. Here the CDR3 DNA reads TGCAGCGTCGAGTGGGAGCGGGATACGCAGTATTTT. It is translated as CSVEWERDTQYF.

This chain's CDR3 is CASSLSNGSYEQYV. The DNA of the CDR3 is TGTGCCAGCAGCTTAAGCAACGGGAGCTACGAGCAGTACGTC. The chain uses TRBV7-8 and TRBJ2-5, with D perhaps TRBD2 (6 bases). The J call may be wrong; the DNA end is better matched by TRBJ2-7. The CDR3 is made up of 14 amino acids. In germline, CDR1 is SGHVS, CDR2 FQNEAQ.

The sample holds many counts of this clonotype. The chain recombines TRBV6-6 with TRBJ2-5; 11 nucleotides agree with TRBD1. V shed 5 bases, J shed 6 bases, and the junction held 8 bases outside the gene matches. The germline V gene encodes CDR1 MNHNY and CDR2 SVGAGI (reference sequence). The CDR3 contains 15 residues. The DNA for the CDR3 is TGTGCCAGCAGTCACCCGGACAGGGGGCAACAGACCCAGTACTTC. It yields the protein CASSHPDRGQQTQYF.

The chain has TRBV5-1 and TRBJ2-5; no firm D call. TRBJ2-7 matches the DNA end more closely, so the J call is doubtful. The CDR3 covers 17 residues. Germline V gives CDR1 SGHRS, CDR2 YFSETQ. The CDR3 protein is CASSLALAGVRTSEQYF. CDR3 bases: TGCGCCAGCAGCTTGGCCTTGGCAGGAGTGCGGACGTCCGAGCAGTACTTC.

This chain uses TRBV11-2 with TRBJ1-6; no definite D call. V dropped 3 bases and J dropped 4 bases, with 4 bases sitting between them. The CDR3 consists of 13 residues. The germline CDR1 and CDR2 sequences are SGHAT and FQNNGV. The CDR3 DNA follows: TGTGCCAGCAGCTTCCGTTATAATTCACCCCTCCACTTT. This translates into CASSFRYNSPLHF. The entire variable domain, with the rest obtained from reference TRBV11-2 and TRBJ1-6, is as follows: EAGVAQSPRYKIIEKRQSVAFWCNPISGHATLYWYQQILGQGPKLLIQFQNNGVVDDSQLPKDRFSAERLKGVDSTLKIQPAKLEDSAVYLCASSFRYNSPLHFGNGTRLTVT.

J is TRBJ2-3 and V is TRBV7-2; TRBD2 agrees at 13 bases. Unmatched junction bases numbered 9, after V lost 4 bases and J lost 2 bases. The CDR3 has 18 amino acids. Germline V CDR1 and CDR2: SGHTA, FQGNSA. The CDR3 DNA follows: TGTGCCAGCAGCTCTCAAAGACTAGCGGGGGGCCACACAGATACGCAGTATTTT. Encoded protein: CASSSQRLAGGHTDTQYF.

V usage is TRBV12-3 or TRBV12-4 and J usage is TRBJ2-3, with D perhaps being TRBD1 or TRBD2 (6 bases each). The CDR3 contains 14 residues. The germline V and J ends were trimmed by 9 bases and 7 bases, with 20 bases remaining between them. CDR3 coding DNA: TGTGCCAGTCTAGACCGGGGGCAGTCGAATACGCAGTATTTT. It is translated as CASLDRGQSNTQYF.

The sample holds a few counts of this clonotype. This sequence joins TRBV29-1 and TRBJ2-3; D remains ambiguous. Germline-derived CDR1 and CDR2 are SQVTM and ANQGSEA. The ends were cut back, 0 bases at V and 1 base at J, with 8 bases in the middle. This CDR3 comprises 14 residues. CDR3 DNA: TGCAGCGTTGAAGATAAACGGCGCACAGATACGCAGTATTTT. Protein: CSVEDKRRTDTQYF.

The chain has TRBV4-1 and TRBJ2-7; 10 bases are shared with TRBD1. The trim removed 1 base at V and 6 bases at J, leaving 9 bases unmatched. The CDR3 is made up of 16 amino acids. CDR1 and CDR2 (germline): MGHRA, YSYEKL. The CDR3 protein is CASSQVGGQGFGEQYF. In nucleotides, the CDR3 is TGCGCCAGCAGCCAAGTAGGGGGACAGGGGTTTGGCGAGCAGTACTTC.

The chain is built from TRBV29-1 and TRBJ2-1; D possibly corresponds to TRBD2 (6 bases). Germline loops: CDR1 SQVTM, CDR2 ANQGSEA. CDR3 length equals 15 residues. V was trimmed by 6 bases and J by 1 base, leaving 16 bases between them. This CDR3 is CSVLDYPPSYNEQFF. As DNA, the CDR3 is TGCAGCGTGCTGGACTATCCCCCATCCTACAATGAGCAGTTCTTC.

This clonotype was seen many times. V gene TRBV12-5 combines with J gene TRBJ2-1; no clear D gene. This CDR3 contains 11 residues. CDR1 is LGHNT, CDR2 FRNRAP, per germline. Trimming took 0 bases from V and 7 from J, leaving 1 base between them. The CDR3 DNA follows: TGTGCTAGTGGTTTGGTGAATGAGCAGTTCTTC. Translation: CASGLVNEQFF.

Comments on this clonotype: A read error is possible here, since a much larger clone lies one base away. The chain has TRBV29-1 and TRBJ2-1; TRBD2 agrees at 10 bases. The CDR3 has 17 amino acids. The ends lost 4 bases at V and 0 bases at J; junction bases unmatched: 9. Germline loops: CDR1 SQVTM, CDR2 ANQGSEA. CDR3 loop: CSVVWASGGGSYNEQFF. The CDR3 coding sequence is TGCAGCGTTGTTTGGGCTAGCGGGGGCGGCTCCTACAATGAGCAGTTCTTC.

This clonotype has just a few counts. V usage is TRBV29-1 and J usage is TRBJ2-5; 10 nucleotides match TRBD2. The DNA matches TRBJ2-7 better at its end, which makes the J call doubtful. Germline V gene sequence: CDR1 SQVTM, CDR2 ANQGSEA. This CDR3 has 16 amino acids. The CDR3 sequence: CSVDLAGAPGTYEQYF. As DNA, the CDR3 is TGCAGCGTTGATCTAGCGGGGGCCCCAGGGACCTACGAGCAGTACTTC.

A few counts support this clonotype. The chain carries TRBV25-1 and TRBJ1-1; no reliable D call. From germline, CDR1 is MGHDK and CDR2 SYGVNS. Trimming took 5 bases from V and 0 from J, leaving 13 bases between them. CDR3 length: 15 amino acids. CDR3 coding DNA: TGTGCCAGCAGTTACAGTAAAAGCATGAACACTGAAGCTTTCTTT. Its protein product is CASSYSKSMNTEAFF.